This is a list of T cell receptor beta chains from one sample in a study of shared clonotypes between healthy human individuals. Generated by immunoSEQ multiplex PCR, the TCRdb table keeps only in-frame clones and is missing some. The sample lists 2 million to 2.5 million clones, approximately 93% occurring once. Sequencing used naive CD4+ T cells from PBMCs. Source of these receptors: a man aged 18 to 29 in good health. Some clones in this sample may be carry-over from other donors' samples. The CDR3 runs from the conserved cysteine through the conserved F or W. Fields, in order: J gene, V gene, CDR3 length, clone size, D gene, CDR3 DNA, CDR3 protein. D genes are given only for firm matches. The size field is filled for only some rows; it gives once, few, many or a size class.

J gene: TRBJ1-5; V gene: TRBV7-2; CDR3 length: 12; clone size: -; D gene: -; CDR3 DNA: TGTGCCAGCAGCCAGGGTAATCAGCCCCAGCATTTT; CDR3 protein: CASSQGNQPQHF
J gene: TRBJ2-5; V gene: TRBV28; CDR3 length: 15; clone size: -; D gene: TRBD2; CDR3 DNA: TGTGCCAGCAGTTCCCCAGCTAGCGGGAAAGAGACCCAGTACTTC; CDR3 protein: CASSSPASGKETQYF
J gene: TRBJ1-2; V gene: TRBV9; CDR3 length: 14; clone size: once; D gene: -; CDR3 DNA: TGTGCCAGCAGCACGGGATCGGGGGGATATGGCTACACCTTC; CDR3 protein: CASSTGSGGYGYTF
J gene: TRBJ1-1; V gene: TRBV7-2; CDR3 length: 13; clone size: -; D gene: -; CDR3 DNA: TGTGCCAGCAGCTTGTTCATGAACACTGAAGCTTTCTTT; CDR3 protein: CASSLFMNTEAFF
J gene: TRBJ2-1; V gene: TRBV28; CDR3 length: 15; clone size: -; D gene: TRBD2; CDR3 DNA: TGTGCCAGCAGGAATAGACTAGCGGGAGGGAATGAGCAGTTCTTC; CDR3 protein: CASRNRLAGGNEQFF
J gene: TRBJ2-3; V gene: TRBV9; CDR3 length: 14; clone size: -; D gene: TRBD2; CDR3 DNA: TGTGCCAGCAGCGTAGCTAGCGGGAGTGATACGCAGTATTTT; CDR3 protein: CASSVASGSDTQYF
J gene: TRBJ1-2; V gene: TRBV11-2; CDR3 length: 14; clone size: -; D gene: -; CDR3 DNA: TGTGCCAGCAGCTTAGATCGCAGGTCGGGTGGCTACACCTTC; CDR3 protein: CASSLDRRSGGYTF
J gene: TRBJ2-7; V gene: TRBV5-4; CDR3 length: 14; clone size: -; D gene: -; CDR3 DNA: TGTGCCAGCAGCTCCCGGACGGACTCCTACGAGCAGTACTTC; CDR3 protein: CASSSRTDSYEQYF
J gene: TRBJ2-2; V gene: TRBV28; CDR3 length: 16; clone size: -; D gene: TRBD2; CDR3 DNA: TGTGCCAGCAGTTTACTTTGGGGGAGGGCCGGCGGGGAGCTGTTTTTT; CDR3 protein: CASSLLWGRAGGELFF
J gene: TRBJ2-7; V gene: TRBV28; CDR3 length: 15; clone size: -; D gene: -; CDR3 DNA: TGTGCCAGCAGCCCCGACAGGGCGGGATCCTACGAGCAGTACTTC; CDR3 protein: CASSPDRAGSYEQYF
J gene: TRBJ2-7; V gene: TRBV4-3; CDR3 length: 13; clone size: -; D gene: -; CDR3 DNA: TGCGCCAGCAGCCAAGGGGGTGTGGACGAGCAGTACTTC; CDR3 protein: CASSQGGVDEQYF
J gene: TRBJ2-1; V gene: TRBV29-1; CDR3 length: 14; clone size: -; D gene: TRBD2; CDR3 DNA: TGCAGCGTAGCGGGACTAGCGGGAGTCCATGAGCAGTTCTTC; CDR3 protein: CSVAGLAGVHEQFF
J gene: TRBJ2-1; V gene: TRBV21-1; CDR3 length: 18; clone size: -; D gene: -; CDR3 DNA: TGTGCCAGCAGCAATCAGGGGGTCGGCCTATATCGATACAATGAGCAGTTCTTC; CDR3 protein: CASSNQGVGLYRYNEQFF
J gene: TRBJ1-2; V gene: TRBV7-2; CDR3 length: 13; clone size: -; D gene: -; CDR3 DNA: TGTGCCAGCAGCTCCTTTGCGGGAGATGGCTACACCTTC; CDR3 protein: CASSSFAGDGYTF
J gene: TRBJ1-2; V gene: TRBV7-3; CDR3 length: 14; clone size: -; D gene: -; CDR3 DNA: TGTGCCAGCAGCTTAACGACGGCAGCTTATGGCTACACCTTC; CDR3 protein: CASSLTTAAYGYTF
J gene: TRBJ2-3; V gene: TRBV18; CDR3 length: 15; clone size: -; D gene: TRBD2; CDR3 DNA: TGTGCCAGCTCACCGGGGACTAGGGGCACAGATACGCAGTATTTT; CDR3 protein: CASSPGTRGTDTQYF